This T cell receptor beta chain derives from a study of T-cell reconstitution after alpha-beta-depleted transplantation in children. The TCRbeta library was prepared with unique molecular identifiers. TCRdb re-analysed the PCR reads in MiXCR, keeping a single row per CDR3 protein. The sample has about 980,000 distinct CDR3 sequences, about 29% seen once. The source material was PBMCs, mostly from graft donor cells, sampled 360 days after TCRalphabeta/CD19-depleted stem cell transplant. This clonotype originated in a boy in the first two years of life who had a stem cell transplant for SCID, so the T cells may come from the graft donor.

The CDR3 reads CSASLGEKLFF. CDR3 in DNA: TGCAGTGCTAGCCTAGGTGAAAAACTGTTTTTT. This chain connects TRBV20-1 to TRBJ1-4; unclear D gene. Germline V CDR1 and CDR2: DFQATT, SNEGSKA (reference sequence). The V gene lost 3 bases and the J gene lost 7 bases, with 6 bases spanning the gap. This CDR3 comprises 11 residues.